The text below deals with one T cell receptor beta chain. The data belong to a study of blood T cell repertoires in COVID-19. The table came from immunoSEQ multiplex PCR; TCRdb's copy has only in-frame clones and leaves some out. Here the sample spans about 170,000 clones, 70% to 85% being singletons. The sequence came from a woman of 80 years or more with acute or convalescent COVID-19. Sequencing was done on a sample of peripheral blood.

Here the CDR3 DNA reads TGTGCCAGCAGCGGACTAGCGGGAAGCTCCTACAATGAGCAGTTCTTC. Encoded protein: CASSGLAGSSYNEQFF. The rearrangement uses TRBV11-3 and TRBJ2-1, with TRBD2 matching 12 bases. Germline lookup yields CDR1 SGHNT and CDR2 YENEEA. The CDR3 loop spans 16 amino acids. The V segment lost 5 bases and the J segment 0 bases; nucleotides outside the gene matches: 2.